The entry below gives a single TCR beta chain sequence along with its context. The data originate from a study of shared clonotypes between healthy human individuals. Germline lookup yields CDR1 SGHVS and CDR2 FNYEAQ. Trimming removed 2 bases from V and 2 bases from J, with 18 bases in between. CDR3 length equals 17 residues. Profiling relied on immunoSEQ multiplex PCR, and the TCRdb table lists in-frame clones only, not all of them. The repertoire holds about 2.4 million clones, with roughly 93% as singletons. The chain employs TRBV7-6 and TRBJ1-2; D possibly corresponds to TRBD1 (6 bases). Sequenced sample: naive CD4+ T cells from PBMCs. Stated subset: CD45RA+ positively selected. The TCR sequence derives from a man younger than 35 in good health. Some clones in this sample may be carry-over from other donors' samples. CDR3 sequence reads: CASSLRVQGPTNYGYTF. The DNA for the CDR3 is TGTGCCAGCAGCTTAAGGGTTCAGGGGCCTACCAACTATGGCTACACCTTC.